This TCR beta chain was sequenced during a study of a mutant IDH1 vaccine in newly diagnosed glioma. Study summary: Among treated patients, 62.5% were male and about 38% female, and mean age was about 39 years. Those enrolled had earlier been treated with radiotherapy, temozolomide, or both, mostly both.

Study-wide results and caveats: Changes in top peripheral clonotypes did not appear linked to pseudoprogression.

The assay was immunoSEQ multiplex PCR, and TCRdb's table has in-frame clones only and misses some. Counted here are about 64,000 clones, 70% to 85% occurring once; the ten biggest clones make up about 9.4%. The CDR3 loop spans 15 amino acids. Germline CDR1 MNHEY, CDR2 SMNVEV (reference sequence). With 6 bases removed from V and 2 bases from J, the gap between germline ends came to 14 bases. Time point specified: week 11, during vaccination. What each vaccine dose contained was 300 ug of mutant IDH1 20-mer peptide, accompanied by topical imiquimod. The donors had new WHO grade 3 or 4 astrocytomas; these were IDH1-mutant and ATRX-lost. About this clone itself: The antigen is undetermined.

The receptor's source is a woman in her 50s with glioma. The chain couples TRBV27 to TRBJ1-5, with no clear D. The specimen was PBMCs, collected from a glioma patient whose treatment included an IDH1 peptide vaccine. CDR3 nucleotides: TGTGCCAGCAGACTTTCCGGGTCCCGCAATCAGCCCCAGCATTTT. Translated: CASRLSGSRNQPQHF.